This T cell receptor (beta chain) originates from a study of regulatory T cells in long-lasting Graves disease. Whole-study context: Those Graves' patients who were newly diagnosed had been on antithyroid drugs under 3 months.

With iRepertoire HTBI primers and Arm-PCR of CDR3 regions, TCR beta libraries were built. Under the authors' procedure: Throughout the samples, researchers identified 60 to 70 TRBV and roughly 14 TRBJ segments. TCRdb fed the multiplex PCR reads into MiXCR, producing one record per CDR3 protein. Clone size and V and J calls follow TCRdb, not the original study. The sample holds 200,000 to 250,000 distinct CDR3 sequences, 20% seen once. This clonotype was detected ten times or more. The CDR3 length is 17 residues. Trimming stripped 6 bases from V and 3 bases from J, with 23 bases between. Germline CDR1 reads DFQATT; CDR2 reads SNEGSKA (reference sequence). Stated time point: newly diagnosed GD, antithyroid drugs for less than 3 months. PBMC-derived RNA was used for the TCR library.

The specimen comprised peripheral blood mononuclear cells (PBMCs), sampled at new diagnosis, from a patient treated with antithyroid drugs. This receptor was identified in a female donor with Graves disease. This chain joins TRBV20-1 and TRBJ1-4; D not certain. CDR3 DNA sequence: TGCAGTGCCAGGAAGCGGGCGTCGGTTCCAGCTAATGAAAAACTGTTTTTT. This codes for CSARKRASVPANEKLFF.